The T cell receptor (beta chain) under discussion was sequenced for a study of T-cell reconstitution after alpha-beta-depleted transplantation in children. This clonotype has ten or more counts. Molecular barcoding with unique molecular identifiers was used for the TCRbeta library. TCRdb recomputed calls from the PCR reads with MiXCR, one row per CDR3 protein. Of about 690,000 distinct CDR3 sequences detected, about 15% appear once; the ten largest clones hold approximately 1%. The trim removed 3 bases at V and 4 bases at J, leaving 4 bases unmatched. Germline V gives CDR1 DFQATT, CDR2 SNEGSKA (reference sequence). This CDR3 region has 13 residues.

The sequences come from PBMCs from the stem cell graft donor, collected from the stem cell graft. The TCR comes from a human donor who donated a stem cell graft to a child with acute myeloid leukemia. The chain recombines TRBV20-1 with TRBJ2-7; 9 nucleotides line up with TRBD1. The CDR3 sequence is CSASWDRDYEQYF. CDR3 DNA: TGCAGTGCTAGTTGGGACAGGGATTACGAGCAGTACTTC.